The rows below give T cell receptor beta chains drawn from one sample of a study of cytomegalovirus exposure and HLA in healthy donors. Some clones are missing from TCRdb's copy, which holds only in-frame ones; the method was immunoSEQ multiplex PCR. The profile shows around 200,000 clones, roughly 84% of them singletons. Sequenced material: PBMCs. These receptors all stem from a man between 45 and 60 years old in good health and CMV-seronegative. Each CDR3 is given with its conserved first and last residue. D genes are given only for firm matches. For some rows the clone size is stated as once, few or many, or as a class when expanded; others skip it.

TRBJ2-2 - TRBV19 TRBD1 CASSRQGANTGELFF TGTGCCAGTAGTCGGCAGGGGGCGAACACCGGGGAGCTGTTTTTT
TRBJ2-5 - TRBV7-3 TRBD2 CASSPGLAGAETQYF TGTGCCAGCAGTCCCGGACTAGCGGGAGCCGAGACCCAGTACTTC
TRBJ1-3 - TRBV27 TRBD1 CASSQGTGRNTIYF TGTGCCAGCAGCCAGGGGACAGGGAGAAACACCATATATTTT
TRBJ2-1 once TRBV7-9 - CSSSLAGSSYNEQFF TGTTCCAGCAGCCTGGCGGGTAGCTCCTACAATGAGCAGTTCTTC
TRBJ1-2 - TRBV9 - CASSVDTTYGYTF TGTGCCAGCAGCGTAGACACTACCTATGGCTACACCTTC
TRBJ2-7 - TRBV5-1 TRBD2 CASSLGGSGSHEQYF TGCGCCAGCAGCTTGGGGGGTAGCGGGAGCCACGAGCAGTACTTC
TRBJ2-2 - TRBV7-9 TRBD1 CASSYRQGITGELFF TGTGCCAGCAGCTATAGACAGGGAATTACCGGGGAGCTGTTTTTT
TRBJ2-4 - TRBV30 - CAWSRVGAAKNSQYF TGTGCCTGGAGTAGGGTAGGGGCCGCCAAAAACAGTCAGTACTTC
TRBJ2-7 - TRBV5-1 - CASSLVGSFSGEQYF TGCGCCAGCAGCTTGGTTGGCAGCTTTTCGGGGGAGCAGTACTTC
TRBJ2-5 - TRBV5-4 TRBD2 CASSFAGGTQETQYF TGTGCCAGCAGCTTTGCGGGGGGGACTCAAGAGACCCAGTACTTC
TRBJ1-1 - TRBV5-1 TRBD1 CASSSGTGRGTEAFF TGCGCCAGCAGCTCCGGGACAGGGAGGGGAACTGAAGCTTTCTTT
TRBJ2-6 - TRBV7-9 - CASTRDVSGANVLTF TGTGCCAGCACCCGGGATGTCTCTGGGGCCAACGTCCTGACTTTC
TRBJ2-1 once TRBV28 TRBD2 CASSLRKGLVSNEQFF TGTGCCAGCAGTTTAAGAAAAGGACTAGTCAGCAATGAGCAGTTCTTC
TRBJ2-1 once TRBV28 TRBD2 CASKPNLAGVNEQFF TGTGCCAGCAAACCCAACCTAGCGGGAGTCAATGAGCAGTTCTTC
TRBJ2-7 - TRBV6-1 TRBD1 CASSGRGLHEQYF TGTGCCAGCAGTGGCAGGGGGCTCCACGAGCAGTACTTC
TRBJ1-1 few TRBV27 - CASSFRGSAEAFF TGTGCCAGCAGTTTCAGGGGCTCGGCTGAAGCTTTCTTT
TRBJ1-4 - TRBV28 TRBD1 CASRPGTGTTNEKLFF TGTGCCAGCCGCCCCGGGACAGGGACAACTAATGAAAAACTGTTTTTT
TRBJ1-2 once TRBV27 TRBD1 CASTPRGGQTRSLYGYTF TGTGCCAGCACCCCACGGGGGGGACAGACCCGATCTCTCTATGGCTACACCTTC
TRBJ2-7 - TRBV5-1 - CASSWYRAYEQYF TGCGCCAGCAGCTGGTACAGAGCCTACGAGCAGTACTTC
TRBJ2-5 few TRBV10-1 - CASSESGLGTGKTQYF TGCGCCAGCAGTGAGTCTGGGCTAGGAACGGGAAAGACCCAGTACTTC
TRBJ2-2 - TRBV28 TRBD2 CASLGGATGELFF TGTGCCAGTCTCGGGGGGGCTACCGGGGAGCTGTTTTTT
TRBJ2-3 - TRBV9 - CASSVAARGGDTQYF TGTGCCAGCAGCGTAGCTGCCCGGGGAGGAGATACGCAGTATTTT
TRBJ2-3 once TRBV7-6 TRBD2 CASSPPLGLAGITDTQYF TGTGCCAGCAGCCCGCCTCTCGGACTAGCGGGGATCACAGATACGCAGTATTTT
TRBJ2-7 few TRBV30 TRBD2 CAWSYLAGPYEQYF TGTGCCTGGAGCTATCTAGCGGGACCCTACGAGCAGTACTTC
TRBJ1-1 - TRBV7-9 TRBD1 CASSPRGLTEAFF TGTGCCAGCAGCCCCAGGGGGCTGACTGAAGCTTTCTTT
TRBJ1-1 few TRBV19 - CASSIGGPEAFF TGTGCCAGTAGTATAGGCGGGCCTGAAGCTTTCTTT
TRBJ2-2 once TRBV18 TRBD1 CASSPLIQGDTGELFF TGTGCCAGCTCACCACTAATCCAGGGGGACACCGGGGAGCTGTTTTTT
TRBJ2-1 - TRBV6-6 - CASERGGYNEQFF TGTGCCAGCGAGAGGGGGGGTTACAATGAGCAGTTCTTC
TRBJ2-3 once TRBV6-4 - CASSVSPGTDTQYF TGTGCCAGCAGTGTTAGCCCAGGGACAGATACGCAGTATTTT
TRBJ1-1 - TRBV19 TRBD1 CASRDVRGRNTEAFF TGTGCCAGTAGAGATGTCAGGGGGCGAAACACTGAAGCTTTCTTT
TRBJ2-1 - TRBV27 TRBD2 CASSFTSGREQFF TGTGCCAGCAGTTTCACTAGCGGGAGAGAGCAGTTCTTC